This T cell receptor beta chain was recovered during a study of regulatory and conventional T cells in RAG deficiency. Overall study findings and caveats: In Omenn syndrome, Treg and Tconv repertoires overlapped >80%.

Details on this clone: Its specificity is unknown.

The data were produced by immunoSEQ multiplex PCR, yet TCRdb's version contains in-frame clones alone and is incomplete. Of 34,000 or so clones in the sample, roughly three quarters were seen once. Genomic DNA came from blood conventional CD4+ T cells gated CD25-low CD127-high. The CDR3 consists of 16 residues. Germline V lookup: CDR1 LNHNV, CDR2 YYDKDF (reference sequence). V lost 1 base, J lost 7 bases, and 8 bases stayed unmatched. Another study also made use of these data, one on regulatory T cells. As that study records: Amplification used 52 TRBV primers and 13 TRBJ primers.

V is TRBV15 and J is TRBJ1-4; the match to TRBD1 covers 8 bases. The sample taken for sequencing was CD4+ effector T cells sorted from blood. The TCR sequence derives from a human donor in good health. The CDR3, as DNA: TGTGCCACCAGCAGAGGAGGGACAGGAGGTATTGAAAAACTGTTTTTT. This gives the protein CATSRGGTGGIEKLFF.